This T cell receptor (beta chain) was observed in a study of cytomegalovirus exposure and HLA in healthy donors. Germline V CDR1 and CDR2: MNHNY, SVGAGI (reference sequence). Trimming removed 9 bases at V and 6 bases at J, with 11 bases between. The CDR3 loop spans 11 amino acids. Amplification used 60 Vbeta primers and 13 Jbeta primers. Data came from immunoSEQ multiplex PCR; TCRdb stores just in-frame clones and leaves some out. The data hold around 160,000 clones, with 60% to 80% observed a single time. The chain joins TRBV6-6 to TRBJ1-1; unclear D gene. This receptor was obtained from a woman aged 40 to 50 in good health and CMV-seropositive. The sequencing sample was made of PBMCs. The CDR3: CASSVAAEAFF. CDR3 in DNA: TGTGCCAGTTCCGTCGCGGCTGAAGCTTTCTTT.